Below, 9 T cell receptor beta chains from the same sample are listed, as sequenced in a study of cytomegalovirus exposure and HLA in healthy donors. Use of 60 Vbeta and 13 Jbeta primers characterized the PCR. TCRdb's table, derived via immunoSEQ multiplex PCR, lists solely in-frame clones and lacks some. The repertoire holds around 300,000 clones, 80% to 90% seen once, with 2% to 3% in the top ten. Source material: PBMCs. Every receptor here comes from a young woman in good health and CMV-seronegative.

The chain uses TRBV13 and TRBJ2-7; 9 nucleotides align to TRBD1. The CDR3 is made up of 14 amino acids. CDR1 is PRHDT, CDR2 FYEKMQ, per germline (reference sequence). Germline trimming cut 5 bases from V and 6 bases from J; bases unmatched to any gene: 8. Written as DNA, the CDR3 is TGTGCCAGCAGCGCCAGGACAGGGGAGTCCGAGCAGTACTTC. It translates to CASSARTGESEQYF.

The J gene is TRBJ2-3, the V gene TRBV6-1; no clear D. CDR3 size: 15 residues. V gave up 10 bases and J gave up 0 bases, with 17 bases separating them. Germline V CDR1 and CDR2: MNHNS, SASEGT. This CDR3 reads CATAQARGSTDTQYF. CDR3 nucleotides: TGTGCCACAGCCCAAGCTAGAGGAAGCACAGATACGCAGTATTTT.

The chain's CDR3 is CAWSVRGGDSPLHF. For the CDR3, the DNA is TGTGCCTGGAGTGTACGGGGGGGGGATTCACCCCTCCACTTT. The chain is built from TRBV30 and TRBJ1-6; TRBD1 is a possible D gene (5 bases). This CDR3 contains 14 residues. In germline, CDR1 is GTSNPN, CDR2 SVGIG (reference sequence). Trimming shortened V by 0 bases and J by 8 bases, and 11 bases separated the two germline ends.

The sample holds a few counts of this clone. The chain uses TRBV30 and TRBJ1-1, with unresolved D. Trimming took off 4 bases at V and 4 bases at J, with 13 bases between the two ends. The CDR3 totals 13 residues. CDR1 GTSNPN and CDR2 SVGIG come from the germline V gene (reference sequence). The CDR3 DNA follows: TGTGCCTGGATCGATTCCAGGTTCACTGAAGCTTTCTTT. It translates to CAWIDSRFTEAFF.

As for this clone: The junction and the germline gene differ at one end; a read error may be behind it. V and J are TRBV7-9 and TRBJ1-2; possibly TRBD1 for D (5 bases). Germline-derived CDR1 and CDR2 are SEHNR and FQNEAQ (reference sequence). The CDR3 runs to 12 residues. The CDR3 sequence is CSSSPGGYGYTF. CDR3 in DNA: TGTTCCAGCAGCCCCGGGGGCTATGGCTACACCTTC.

V is TRBV12-5 and J is TRBJ1-1; unclear D gene. This CDR3 region has 13 residues. The germline V gene has CDR1 LGHNT and CDR2 FRNRAP. Trimming stripped 5 bases from V and 3 bases from J, with 10 bases between. CDR3 region: CASGTSGHTEAFF. The CDR3 DNA sequence: TGTGCTAGTGGTACATCAGGTCACACTGAAGCTTTCTTT.

The chain joins TRBV18 to TRBJ2-1; 10 positions match TRBD1. The CDR3 length is 15 residues. V shed 0 bases, J shed 6 bases, and the junction held 2 bases outside the gene matches. The germline CDR1 and CDR2 sequences are KGHSH and LQKENI. In DNA form, the CDR3 reads TGTGCCAGCTCACCACCTGACAGGGGGCTCAATGAGCAGTTCTTC. This translates into CASSPPDRGLNEQFF.

The V call is TRBV7-9, the J call TRBJ1-2; 10 bases map to TRBD1. The germline V gene has CDR1 SEHNR and CDR2 FQNEAQ (reference sequence). With V trimmed by 5 bases and J by 2 bases, 8 bases remained unmatched. CDR3 size: 16 residues. The CDR3 nucleotides are TGTGCCAGCAGCAAGAATCCGGGACAGGGGAACTATGGCTACACCTTC. This translates into CASSKNPGQGNYGYTF.

This chain joins TRBV7-9 and TRBJ2-7; D remains ambiguous. Trimming stripped 5 bases from V and 2 bases from J, with 16 bases between. Germline CDR1 SEHNR, CDR2 FQNEAQ (reference sequence). The CDR3 is made up of 15 amino acids. The CDR3 here is CASSLPGSQPYEQYF. CDR3 in DNA: TGTGCCAGCAGCCTACCCGGGTCCCAACCCTACGAGCAGTACTTC.